The present T cell receptor beta chain was sequenced within a study of shared clonotypes between healthy human individuals. Study results and caveats: It was expected that sequencing depth would affect clonotype sharing among donors.

Some clones are missing from TCRdb's copy, which holds only in-frame ones; the method was immunoSEQ multiplex PCR. This table holds about 2,100,000 clones, around 93% found once. V lost 4 bases to trimming and J lost 6 bases; unmatched junction nucleotides: 4. This CDR3 contains 14 residues. Germline V gives CDR1 SNHLY, CDR2 FYNNEI. In the naive CD8 group, cells lacked CD45RO and were positively selected for CCR7, so terminally differentiated effector memory CD45RA+ cells were left out. Concerning this clone: Its antigen remains unidentified.

Sample: naive CD8+ T cells from PBMCs. This clonotype originated in a man aged 18-30 years in good health. Some clones in this sample may be carry-over from other donors' samples. The chain has TRBV2 and TRBJ1-5, with 9 nucleotides matching TRBD1. CDR3 DNA: TGTGCCAGCAGTGTTACAGGGGGCATTCAGCCCCAGCATTTT. The encoded protein is CASSVTGGIQPQHF.